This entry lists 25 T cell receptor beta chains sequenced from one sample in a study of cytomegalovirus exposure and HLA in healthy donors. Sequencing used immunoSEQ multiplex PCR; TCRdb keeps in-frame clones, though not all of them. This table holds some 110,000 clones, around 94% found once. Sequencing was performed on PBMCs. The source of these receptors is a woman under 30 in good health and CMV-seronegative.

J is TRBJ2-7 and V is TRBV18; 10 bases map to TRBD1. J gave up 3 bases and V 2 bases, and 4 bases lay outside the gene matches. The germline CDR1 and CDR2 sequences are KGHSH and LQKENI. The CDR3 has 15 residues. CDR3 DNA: TGTGCCAGCTCACCAAGACAGGGGGCCCTCTACGAGCAGTACTTC. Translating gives CASSPRQGALYEQYF.

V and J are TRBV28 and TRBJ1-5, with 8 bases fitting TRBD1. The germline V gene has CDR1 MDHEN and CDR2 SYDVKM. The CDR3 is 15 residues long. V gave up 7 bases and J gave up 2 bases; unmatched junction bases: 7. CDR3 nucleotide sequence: TGTGCCAGCAACCCGGACAGGGCTGGCAATCAGCCCCAGCATTTT. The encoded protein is CASNPDRAGNQPQHF.

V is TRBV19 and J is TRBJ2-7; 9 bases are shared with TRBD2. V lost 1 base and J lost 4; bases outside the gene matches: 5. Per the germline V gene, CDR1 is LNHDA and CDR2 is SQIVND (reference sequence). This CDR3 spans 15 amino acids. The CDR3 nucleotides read TGTGCCAGTAGTATAGGGCTAGCGGGATTATACGAGCAGTACTTC. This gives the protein CASSIGLAGLYEQYF.

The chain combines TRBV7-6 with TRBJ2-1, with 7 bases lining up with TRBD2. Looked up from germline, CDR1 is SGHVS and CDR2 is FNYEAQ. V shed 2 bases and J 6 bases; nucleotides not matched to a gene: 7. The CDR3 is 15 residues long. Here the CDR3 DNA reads TGTGCCAGCAGCTTAAGCCTAGCGGAAGGCAATGAGCAGTTCTTC. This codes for CASSLSLAEGNEQFF.

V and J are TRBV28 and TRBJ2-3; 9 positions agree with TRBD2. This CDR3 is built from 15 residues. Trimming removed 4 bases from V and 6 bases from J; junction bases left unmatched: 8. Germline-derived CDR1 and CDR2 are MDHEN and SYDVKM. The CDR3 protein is CASSSGTSSGDTQYF. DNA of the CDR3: TGTGCCAGCAGTTCCGGGACTAGCTCCGGCGATACGCAGTATTTT.

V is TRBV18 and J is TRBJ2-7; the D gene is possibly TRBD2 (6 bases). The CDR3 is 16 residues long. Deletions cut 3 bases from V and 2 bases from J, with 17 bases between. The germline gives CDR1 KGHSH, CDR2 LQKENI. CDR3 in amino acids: CASSPDPGLFAYEQYF. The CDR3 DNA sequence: TGTGCCAGCTCACCGGACCCGGGACTCTTTGCCTACGAGCAGTACTTC.

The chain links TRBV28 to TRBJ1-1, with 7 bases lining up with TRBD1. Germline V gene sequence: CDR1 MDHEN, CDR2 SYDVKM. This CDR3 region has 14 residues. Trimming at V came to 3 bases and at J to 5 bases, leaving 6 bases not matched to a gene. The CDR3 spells CASSLGKQGTEAFF. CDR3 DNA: TGTGCCAGCAGTTTGGGAAAACAGGGGACTGAAGCTTTCTTT.

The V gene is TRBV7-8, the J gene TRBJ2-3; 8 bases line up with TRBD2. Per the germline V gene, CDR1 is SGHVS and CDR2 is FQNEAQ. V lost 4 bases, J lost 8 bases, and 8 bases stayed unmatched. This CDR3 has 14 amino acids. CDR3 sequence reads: CASSSPGGKGTQYF. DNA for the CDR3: TGTGCCAGCAGCTCCCCGGGGGGGAAGGGTACGCAGTATTTT.

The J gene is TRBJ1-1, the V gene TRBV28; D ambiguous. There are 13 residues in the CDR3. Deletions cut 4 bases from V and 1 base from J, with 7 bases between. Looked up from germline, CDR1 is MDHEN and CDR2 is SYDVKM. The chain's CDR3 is CASSYRPNTEAFF. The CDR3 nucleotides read TGTGCCAGCAGTTACAGACCGAACACTGAAGCTTTCTTT.

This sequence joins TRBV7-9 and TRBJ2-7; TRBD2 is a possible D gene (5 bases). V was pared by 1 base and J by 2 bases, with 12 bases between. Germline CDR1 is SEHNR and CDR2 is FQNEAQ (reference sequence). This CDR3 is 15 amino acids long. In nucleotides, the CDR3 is TGTGCCAGCAGCTTAGGGCAAGGAGGAGCCTACGAGCAGTACTTC. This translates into CASSLGQGGAYEQYF.

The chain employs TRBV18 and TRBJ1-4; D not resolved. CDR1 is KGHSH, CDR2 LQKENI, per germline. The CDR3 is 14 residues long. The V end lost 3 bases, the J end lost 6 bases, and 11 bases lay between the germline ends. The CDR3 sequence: CASSPHERYEKLFF. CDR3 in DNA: TGTGCCAGCTCACCCCACGAGCGCTATGAAAAACTGTTTTTT.

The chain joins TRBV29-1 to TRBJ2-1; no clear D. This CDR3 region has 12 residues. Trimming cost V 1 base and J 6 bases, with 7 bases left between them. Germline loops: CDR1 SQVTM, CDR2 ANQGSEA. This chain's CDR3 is CSVEGHTNEQFF. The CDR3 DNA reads TGCAGCGTTGAAGGTCACACCAATGAGCAGTTCTTC.

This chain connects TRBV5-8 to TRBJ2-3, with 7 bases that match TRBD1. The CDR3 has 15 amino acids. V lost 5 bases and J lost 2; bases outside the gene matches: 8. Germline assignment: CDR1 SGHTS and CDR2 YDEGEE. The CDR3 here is CASSYTGTVTDTQYF. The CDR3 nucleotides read TGTGCCAGCAGTTACACCGGGACAGTCACAGATACGCAGTATTTT.

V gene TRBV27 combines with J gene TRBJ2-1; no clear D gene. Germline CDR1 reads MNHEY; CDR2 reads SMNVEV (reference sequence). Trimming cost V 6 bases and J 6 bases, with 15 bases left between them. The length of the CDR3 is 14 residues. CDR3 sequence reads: CASRTPQWANEQFF. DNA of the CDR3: TGTGCCAGCAGGACCCCCCAGTGGGCCAATGAGCAGTTCTTC.

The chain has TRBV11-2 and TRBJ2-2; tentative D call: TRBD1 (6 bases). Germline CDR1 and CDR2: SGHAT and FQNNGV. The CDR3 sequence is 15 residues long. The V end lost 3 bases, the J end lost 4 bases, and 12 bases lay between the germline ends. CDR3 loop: CASSLAGVGTGELFF. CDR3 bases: TGTGCCAGCAGCTTGGCAGGGGTGGGCACCGGGGAGCTGTTTTTT.

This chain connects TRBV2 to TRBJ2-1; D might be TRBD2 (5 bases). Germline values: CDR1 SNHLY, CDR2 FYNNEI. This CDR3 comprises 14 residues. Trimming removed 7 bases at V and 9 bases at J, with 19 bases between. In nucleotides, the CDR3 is TGTGCCAGCACCCCCTCCGGGGTACTAGGTGAGCAGTTCTTC. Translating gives CASTPSGVLGEQFF.

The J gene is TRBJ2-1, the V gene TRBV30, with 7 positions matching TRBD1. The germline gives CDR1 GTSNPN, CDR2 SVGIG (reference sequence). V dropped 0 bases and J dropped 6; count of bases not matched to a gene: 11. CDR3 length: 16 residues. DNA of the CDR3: TGTGCCTGGAGTGTAGGGGTCGGGACAGATGCCAATGAGCAGTTCTTC. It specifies CAWSVGVGTDANEQFF. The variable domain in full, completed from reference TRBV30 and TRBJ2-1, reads SQTIHQWPATLVQPVGSPLSLECTVEGTSNPNLYWYRQAAGRGLQLLFYSVGIGQISSEVPQNLSASRPQDRQFILSSKKLLLSDSGFYLCAWSVGVGTDANEQFFGPGTRLTVL.

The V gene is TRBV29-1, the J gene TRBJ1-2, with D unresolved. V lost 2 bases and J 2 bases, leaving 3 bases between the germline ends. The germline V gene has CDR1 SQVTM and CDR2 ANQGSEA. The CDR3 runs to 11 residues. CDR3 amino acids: CSVELNYGYTF. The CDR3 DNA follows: TGCAGCGTTGAACTAAACTATGGCTACACCTTC.

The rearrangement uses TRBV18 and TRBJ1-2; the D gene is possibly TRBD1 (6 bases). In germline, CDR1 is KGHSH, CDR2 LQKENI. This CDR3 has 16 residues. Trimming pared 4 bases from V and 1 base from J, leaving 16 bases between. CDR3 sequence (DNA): TGTGCCAGCTCACGGGATACAGGGTTTTATAACTATGGCTACACCTTC. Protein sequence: CASSRDTGFYNYGYTF.

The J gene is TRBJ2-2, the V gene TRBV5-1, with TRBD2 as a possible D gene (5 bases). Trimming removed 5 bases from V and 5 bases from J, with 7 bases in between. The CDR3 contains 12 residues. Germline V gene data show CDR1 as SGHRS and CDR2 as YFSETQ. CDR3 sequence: CASRSGTGELFF. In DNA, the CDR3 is TGCGCCAGCAGATCGGGGACCGGGGAGCTGTTTTTT.

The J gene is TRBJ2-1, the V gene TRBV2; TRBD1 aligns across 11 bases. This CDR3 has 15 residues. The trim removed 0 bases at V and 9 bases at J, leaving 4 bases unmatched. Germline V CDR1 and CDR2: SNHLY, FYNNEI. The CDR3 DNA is TGTGCCAGCAGTGAAGCGGGACAGGGGGGCATTGAGCAGTTCTTC. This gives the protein CASSEAGQGGIEQFF.

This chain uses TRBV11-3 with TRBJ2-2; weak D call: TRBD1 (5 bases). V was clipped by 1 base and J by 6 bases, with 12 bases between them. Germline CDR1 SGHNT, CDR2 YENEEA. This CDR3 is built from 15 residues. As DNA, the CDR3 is TGTGCCAGCAGCTTAGGACAGACCTTTCCCGGGGAGCTGTTTTTT. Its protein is CASSLGQTFPGELFF. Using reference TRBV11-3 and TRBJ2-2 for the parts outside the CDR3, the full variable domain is EAGVVQSPRYKIIEKKQPVAFWCNPISGHNTLYWYLQNLGQGPELLIRYENEEAVDDSQLPKDRFSAERLKGVDSTLKIQPAELGDSAVYLCASSLGQTFPGELFFGEGSRLTVL.

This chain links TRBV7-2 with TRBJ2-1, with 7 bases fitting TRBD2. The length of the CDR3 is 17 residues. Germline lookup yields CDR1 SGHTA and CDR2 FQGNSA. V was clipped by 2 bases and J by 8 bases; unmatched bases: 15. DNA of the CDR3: TGTGCCAGCAGCTTAAAAAGCGGAGGCGGGAGCGGGTATGAGCAGTTCTTC. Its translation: CASSLKSGGGSGYEQFF.

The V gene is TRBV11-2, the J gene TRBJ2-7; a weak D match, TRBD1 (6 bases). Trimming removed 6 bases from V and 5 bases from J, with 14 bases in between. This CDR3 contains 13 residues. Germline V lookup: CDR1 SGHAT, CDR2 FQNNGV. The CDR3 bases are TGTGCCAGCAGAGAGGGACATTGGGACGAGCAGTACTTC. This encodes CASREGHWDEQYF. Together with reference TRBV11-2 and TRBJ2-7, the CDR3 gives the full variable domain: EAGVAQSPRYKIIEKRQSVAFWCNPISGHATLYWYQQILGQGPKLLIQFQNNGVVDDSQLPKDRFSAERLKGVDSTLKIQPAKLEDSAVYLCASREGHWDEQYFGPGTRLTVT.

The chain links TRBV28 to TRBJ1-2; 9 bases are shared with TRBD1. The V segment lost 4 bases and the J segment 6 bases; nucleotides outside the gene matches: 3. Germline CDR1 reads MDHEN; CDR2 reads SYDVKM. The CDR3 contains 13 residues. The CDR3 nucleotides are TGTGCCAGCAGTTCGACAGGGGGTCATGGCTACACCTTC. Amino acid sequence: CASSSTGGHGYTF.